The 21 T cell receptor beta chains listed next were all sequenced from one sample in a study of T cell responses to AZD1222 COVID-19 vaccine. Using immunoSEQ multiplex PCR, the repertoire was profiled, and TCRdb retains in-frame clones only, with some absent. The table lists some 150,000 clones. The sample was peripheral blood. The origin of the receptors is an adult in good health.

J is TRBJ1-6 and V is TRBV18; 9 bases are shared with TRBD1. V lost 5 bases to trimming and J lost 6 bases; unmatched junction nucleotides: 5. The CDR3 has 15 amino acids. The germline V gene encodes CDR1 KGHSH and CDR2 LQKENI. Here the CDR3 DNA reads TGTGCCAGCTCAGACAGGGGGACGGGTAATTCACCCCTCCACTTT. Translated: CASSDRGTGNSPLHF. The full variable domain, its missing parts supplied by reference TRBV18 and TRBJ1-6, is NAGVMQNPRHLVRRRGQEARLRCSPMKGHSHVYWYRQLPEEGLKFMVYLQKENIIDESGMPKERFSAEFPKEGPSILRIQQVVRGDSAAYFCASSDRGTGNSPLHFGNGTRLTVT.

The CDR3 bases are TGCGCCAGCAGCTTGGATGGGACTAGCGGGTATGAGCAGTTCTTC. Its protein is CASSLDGTSGYEQFF. V is TRBV5-1 and J is TRBJ2-1, with 12 bases identical to TRBD2. This CDR3 is 15 amino acids long. V was clipped by 0 bases and J by 8 bases; unmatched bases: 3. The V gene's germline CDR1 is SGHRS and CDR2 YFSETQ.

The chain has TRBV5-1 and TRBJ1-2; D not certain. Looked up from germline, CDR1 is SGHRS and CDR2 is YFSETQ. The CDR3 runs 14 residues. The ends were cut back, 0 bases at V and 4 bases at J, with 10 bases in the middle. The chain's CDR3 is CASSLGSSPYGYTF. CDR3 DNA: TGCGCCAGCAGCTTGGGCTCTAGCCCCTATGGCTACACCTTC.

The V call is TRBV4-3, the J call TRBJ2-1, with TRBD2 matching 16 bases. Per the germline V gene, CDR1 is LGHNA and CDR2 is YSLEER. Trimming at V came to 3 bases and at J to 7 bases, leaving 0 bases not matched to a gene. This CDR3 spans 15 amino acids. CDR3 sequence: CASSQGLAGGNEQFF. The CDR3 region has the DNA TGCGCCAGCAGCCAGGGACTAGCGGGGGGGAATGAGCAGTTCTTC.

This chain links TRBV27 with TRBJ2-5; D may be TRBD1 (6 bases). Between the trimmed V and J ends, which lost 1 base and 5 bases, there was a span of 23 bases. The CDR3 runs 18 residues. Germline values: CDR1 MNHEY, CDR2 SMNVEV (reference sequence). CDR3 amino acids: CASSLYRSTGTLYETQYF. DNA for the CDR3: TGTGCCAGCAGTTTATACAGATCTACAGGGACGTTATATGAGACCCAGTACTTC.

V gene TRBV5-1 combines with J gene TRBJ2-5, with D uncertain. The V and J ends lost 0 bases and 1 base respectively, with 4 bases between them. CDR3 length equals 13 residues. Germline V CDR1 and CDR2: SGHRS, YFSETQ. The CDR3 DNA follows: TGCGCCAGCAGCTTGGCCTCCCAAGAGACCCAGTACTTC. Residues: CASSLASQETQYF.

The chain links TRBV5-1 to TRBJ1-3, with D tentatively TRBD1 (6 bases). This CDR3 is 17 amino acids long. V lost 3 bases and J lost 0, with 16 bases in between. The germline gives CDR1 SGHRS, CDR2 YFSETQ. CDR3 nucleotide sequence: TGCGCCAGCAGCTCGACGGGGGCTCCTGACTCTGGAAACACCATATATTTT. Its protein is CASSSTGAPDSGNTIYF.

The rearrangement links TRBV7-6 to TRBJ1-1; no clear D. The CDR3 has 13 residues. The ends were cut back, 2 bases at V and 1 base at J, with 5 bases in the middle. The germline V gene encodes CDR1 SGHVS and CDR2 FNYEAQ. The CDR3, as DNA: TGTGCCAGCAGCTTATCCGGGAACACTGAAGCTTTCTTT. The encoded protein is CASSLSGNTEAFF.

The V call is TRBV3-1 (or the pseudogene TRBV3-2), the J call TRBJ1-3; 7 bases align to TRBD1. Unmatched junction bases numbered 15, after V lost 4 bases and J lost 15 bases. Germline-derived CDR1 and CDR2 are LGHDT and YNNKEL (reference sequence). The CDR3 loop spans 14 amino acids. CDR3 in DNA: TGTGCCAGCAGCCCCGGGACAGTACCTACTACTAAATATTTT. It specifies CASSPGTVPTTKYF.

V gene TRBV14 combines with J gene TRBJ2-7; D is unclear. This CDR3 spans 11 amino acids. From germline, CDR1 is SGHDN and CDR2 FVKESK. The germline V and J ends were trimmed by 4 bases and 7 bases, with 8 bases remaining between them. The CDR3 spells CASSLGREQYF. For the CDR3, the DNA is TGTGCCAGCAGCCTCGGACGGGAGCAGTACTTC.

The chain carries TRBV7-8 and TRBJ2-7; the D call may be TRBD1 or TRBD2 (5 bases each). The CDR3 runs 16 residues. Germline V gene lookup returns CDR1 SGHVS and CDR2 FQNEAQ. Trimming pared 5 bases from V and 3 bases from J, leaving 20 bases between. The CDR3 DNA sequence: TGTGCCAGCAGCCACAAAGATCCGGGACGGAGCTACGAGCAGTACTTC. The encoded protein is CASSHKDPGRSYEQYF.

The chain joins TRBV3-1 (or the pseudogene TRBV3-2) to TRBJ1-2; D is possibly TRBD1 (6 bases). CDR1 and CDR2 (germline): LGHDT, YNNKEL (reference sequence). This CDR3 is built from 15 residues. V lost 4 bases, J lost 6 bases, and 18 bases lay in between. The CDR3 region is CASSPPLSQGHGYTF. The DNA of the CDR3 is TGTGCCAGCAGCCCCCCCCTGTCACAGGGCCATGGCTACACCTTC.

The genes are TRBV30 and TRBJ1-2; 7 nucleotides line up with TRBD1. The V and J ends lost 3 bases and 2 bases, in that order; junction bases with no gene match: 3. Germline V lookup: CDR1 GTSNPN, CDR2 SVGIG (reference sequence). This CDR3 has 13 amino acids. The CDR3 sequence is CAWRQGGNYGYTF. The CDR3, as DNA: TGTGCCTGGAGGCAGGGGGGAAACTATGGCTACACCTTC.

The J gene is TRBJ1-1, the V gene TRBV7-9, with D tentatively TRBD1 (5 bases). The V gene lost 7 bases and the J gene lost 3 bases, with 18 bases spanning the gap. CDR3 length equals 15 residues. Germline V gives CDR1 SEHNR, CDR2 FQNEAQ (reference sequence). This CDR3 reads CASTTRGAQDTEAFF. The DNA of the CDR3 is TGTGCCAGCACCACCCGCGGGGCACAGGACACTGAAGCTTTCTTT.

In nucleotides, the CDR3 is TGCGCCAGCAAATTACGGAACCTGGCTGGAGGCTACACCTTC. It yields the protein CASKLRNLAGGYTF. The chain uses TRBV10-1 and TRBJ1-2; D is unclear. Germline CDR1 reads WNHNN; CDR2 reads SYGVQD (reference sequence). This CDR3 region has 14 residues. Trimming took 7 bases from V and 8 from J, leaving 20 bases between them.

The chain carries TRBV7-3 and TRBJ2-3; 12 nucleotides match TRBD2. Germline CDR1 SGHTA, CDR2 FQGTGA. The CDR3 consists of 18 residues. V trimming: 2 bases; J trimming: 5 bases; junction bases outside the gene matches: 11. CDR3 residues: CASSLGPLAGGPGDTQYF. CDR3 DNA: TGTGCCAGCAGCTTAGGCCCTCTAGCGGGGGGGCCTGGAGATACGCAGTATTTT.

The CDR3 loop reads CASTLGRENTGELFF. In DNA, the CDR3 is TGTGCCAGCACTCTGGGACGGGAAAACACCGGGGAGCTGTTTTTT. The chain combines TRBV6-5 with TRBJ2-2; D may be TRBD1 or TRBD2 (5 bases each). CDR1 is MNHEY, CDR2 SVGAGI, per germline. The CDR3 has 15 amino acids. Trimming removed 7 bases from V and 2 bases from J, with 14 bases in between.

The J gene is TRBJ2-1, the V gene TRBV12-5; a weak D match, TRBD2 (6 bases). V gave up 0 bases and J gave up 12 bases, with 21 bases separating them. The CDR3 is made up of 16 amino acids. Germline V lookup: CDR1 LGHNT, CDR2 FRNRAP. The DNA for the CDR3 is TGTGCTAGTGGTTTGGTACCCCTGGGGGAGGTCTACGGGCAGTTCTTC. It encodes CASGLVPLGEVYGQFF.

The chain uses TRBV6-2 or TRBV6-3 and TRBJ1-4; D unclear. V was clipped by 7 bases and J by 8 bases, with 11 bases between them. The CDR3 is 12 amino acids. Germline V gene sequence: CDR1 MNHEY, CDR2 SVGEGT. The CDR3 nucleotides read TGTGCCAGCAACCCCCCGGGAGAAAAACTGTTTTTT. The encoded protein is CASNPPGEKLFF.

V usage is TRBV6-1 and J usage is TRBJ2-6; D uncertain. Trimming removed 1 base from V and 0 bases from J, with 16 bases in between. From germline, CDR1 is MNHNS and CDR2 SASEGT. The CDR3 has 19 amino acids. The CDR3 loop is CASSEEVMGAVSGANVLTF. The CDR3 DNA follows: TGTGCCAGCAGTGAAGAAGTAATGGGTGCGGTCTCTGGGGCCAACGTCCTGACTTTC.

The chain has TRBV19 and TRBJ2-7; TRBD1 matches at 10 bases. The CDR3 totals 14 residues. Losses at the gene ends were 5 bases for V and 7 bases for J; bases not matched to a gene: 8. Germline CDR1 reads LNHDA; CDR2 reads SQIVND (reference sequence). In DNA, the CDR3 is TGTGCCAGTAGTCCTCGGACAGGGGGTAGTGAGCAGTACTTC. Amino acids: CASSPRTGGSEQYF.